The rows below give T cell receptor beta chains drawn from one sample of a study of blood T cell repertoires in COVID-19. Assay used: immunoSEQ multiplex PCR; TCRdb lists only in-frame clones, some missing. The sample comprises more than 300,000 clones, 87% of which are singletons, and around 1.9% rests with the top ten. The specimen was PBMCs or T cells enriched from blood (not recorded which). The receptors were gathered from a man aged 35 to 55 in a cohort exposed to, infected with or recovered from COVID-19 (not recorded which). Each CDR3 is given with its conserved first and last residue.

V gene,J gene,CDR3 protein
TRBV7-2,TRBJ2-7,CASSFSGSYEQYF
TRBV9,TRBJ2-2,CASSVVAGGVGELFF
TRBV3-1/TRBV3-2,TRBJ2-5,CASSQKLAGWEQETQYF
TRBV27,TRBJ2-7,CASSLTLGTSASQEQYF
TRBV5-6,TRBJ1-3,CASSLGHPGNTIYF
TRBV29-1,TRBJ2-2,CSVETGGDTGELFF
TRBV13,TRBJ2-1,CASSLDRGSYNEQFF
TRBV5-4,TRBJ1-2,CASSPEGGRGYGYTF
TRBV19,TRBJ2-1,CASSSGTVYNEQFF
TRBV28,TRBJ1-5,CASSTLTGILNQPQHF
TRBV28,TRBJ2-7,CASSLYGVSYEQYF
TRBV15,TRBJ1-6,CATSREGSGNSPLHF
TRBV28,TRBJ2-7,CASTTLALHEQYF
TRBV14,TRBJ2-1,CASSQGLKYNEQFF
TRBV3-1/TRBV3-2,TRBJ1-4,CASSFETGTNEKLFF
TRBV10-1,TRBJ2-5,CASSRDRVQETQYF
TRBV4-1,TRBJ2-2,CASSQDAGGRLGELFF
TRBV19,TRBJ1-2,CASSLTGIYGYTF
TRBV29-1,TRBJ2-7,CSVQPGGSYEQYF
TRBV27,TRBJ2-7,CASSHPGSYEQYF
TRBV21-1,TRBJ2-6,CASSIRTSGRIGSGANVLTF
TRBV7-9,TRBJ2-7,CASSLDGGTASGQYF
TRBV28,TRBJ1-3,CASGRQGAGNTIYF
TRBV5-1,TRBJ1-2,CASSLGTEYGYTF
TRBV9,TRBJ2-7,CASSVSGTSGEQYF
TRBV6-5,TRBJ2-1,CASSPGLVYNEQFF
TRBV19,TRBJ2-5,CASSRLPQETQYF
TRBV10-3,TRBJ1-6,CAISEDAGVISPLHF
TRBV15,TRBJ1-2,CATSRARSRDKNLYGYTF
TRBV27,TRBJ2-2,CASRYTGGYTGELFF
TRBV9,TRBJ2-7,CASSVYASGAGEQYF
TRBV7-8,TRBJ2-7,CASSGGEAGVEQYF
TRBV7-9,TRBJ1-1,CASSLRGLVGNTEAFF
TRBV27,TRBJ1-1,CASSPVRDRGPEAFF
TRBV3-1/TRBV3-2,TRBJ2-5,CASSLGLARAQETQYF
TRBV5-8,TRBJ1-1,CASNKYSGSEAFF
TRBV19,TRBJ1-5,CASSILQGARGQPQHF
TRBV28,TRBJ1-5,CASSSGTGGFDQPQHF
TRBV5-1,TRBJ1-3,CASSLRTGIGGNTIYF
TRBV4-1,TRBJ2-7,CASSPGTAGRYEQYF
TRBV6-2/TRBV6-3,TRBJ1-6,CASSPGQRLSSPLHF
TRBV11-2,TRBJ1-6,CASSPQPGQNASPLHF
TRBV19,TRBJ1-2,CASSLTSSPYGYTF
TRBV30,TRBJ2-7,CAGAKSRTAYEQYF
TRBV3-1/TRBV3-2,TRBJ1-2,CASSLERSGYTF
TRBV11-2,TRBJ2-5,CASSLTSGGETQYF
TRBV27,TRBJ2-1,CASGDRYNEQFF
TRBV4-2,TRBJ2-5,CASSHGGGGETQYF
TRBV11-2,TRBJ2-2,CASSQAGELFF
TRBV30,TRBJ2-2,CAWSVRGLADTGELFF
TRBV30,TRBJ2-2,CAYRGQGYTGELFF
TRBV29-1,TRBJ2-7,CSVEEGTGGEQYF
TRBV19,TRBJ1-5,CASSRGEREHQPQHF
TRBV7-9,TRBJ1-5,CASSLGQGNQPQHF